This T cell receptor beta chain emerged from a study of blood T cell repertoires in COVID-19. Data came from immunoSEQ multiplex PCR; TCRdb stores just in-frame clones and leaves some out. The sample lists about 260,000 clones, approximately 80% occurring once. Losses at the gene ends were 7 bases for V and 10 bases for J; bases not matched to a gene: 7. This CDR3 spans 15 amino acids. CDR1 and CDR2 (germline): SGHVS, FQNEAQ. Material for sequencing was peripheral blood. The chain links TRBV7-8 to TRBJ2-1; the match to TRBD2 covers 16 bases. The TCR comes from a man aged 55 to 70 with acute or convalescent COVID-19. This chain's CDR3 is CASTRGTSGGAEQFF. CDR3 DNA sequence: TGTGCCAGCACCCGCGGGACTAGCGGGGGGGCGGAGCAGTTCTTC.